Below, 29 T cell receptor beta chains from the same sample are listed, as sequenced in a study of Ad26.COV2.S vaccination and SARS-CoV-2 variants. This table comes from immunoSEQ multiplex PCR, and its TCRdb copy is limited to in-frame clones, with some not included. The sample yields some 300,000 clones, around 83% seen once. The treatment here: about 20 received Ad26.COV2.S at low or high dose, single or two shots; 5 received placebo; per-sample allocation not given. Specimen acquisition occurred on day 63 following the initial vaccine or placebo injection. The specimen was peripheral blood, collected in a trial of Ad26.COV2.S vaccine versus placebo. The receptors originated from a person aged 18-65 years who received the Ad26.COV2.S COVID-19 vaccine or a placebo.

The gene calls are TRBV6-2 or TRBV6-3 and TRBJ2-7; D remains unclear. This CDR3 spans 15 amino acids. CDR1 MNHEY and CDR2 SVGEGT come from the germline V gene. V was cut by 1 base and J by 2 bases, with 12 bases left in between. This chain's CDR3 is CASSYWAGPTYEQYF. The CDR3 nucleotides are TGTGCCAGCAGTTACTGGGCAGGCCCTACCTACGAGCAGTACTTC.

The chain has TRBV10-3 and TRBJ1-2, with TRBD1 identical over 11 bases. The V gene's germline CDR1 is ENHRY and CDR2 SYGVKD. This CDR3 spans 15 amino acids. The V segment lost 6 bases and the J segment 9 bases; nucleotides outside the gene matches: 12. This CDR3 is CAIRWTGGDGYRYTF. The CDR3 DNA is TGTGCCATCAGGTGGACAGGGGGCGACGGATATCGCTACACCTTC.

The chain employs TRBV7-2 and TRBJ1-1; maybe TRBD1 (5 bases). Trimming took 1 base from V and 8 from J, leaving 14 bases between them. Germline V gene data show CDR1 as SGHTA and CDR2 as FQGNSA. The CDR3 runs 14 residues. The CDR3, as DNA: TGTGCCAGCAGCTTAGGGGGCGTGGGATGGGAAGCTTTCTTT. Residues: CASSLGGVGWEAFF.

The V call is TRBV5-1, the J call TRBJ1-2, with D possibly TRBD1 on 5 matching bases. CDR1 and CDR2 (germline): SGHRS, YFSETQ. V was pared by 1 base and J by 2 bases, with 12 bases between. This CDR3 is 15 amino acids long. The CDR3 loop reads CASSLSGQPNYGYTF. CDR3 nucleotide sequence: TGCGCCAGCAGCTTGTCCGGACAACCAAACTATGGCTACACCTTC.

This clone was observed once. V usage is TRBV20-1 and J usage is TRBJ1-2; D is ambiguous. CDR3 length: 11 amino acids. Germline CDR1 DFQATT, CDR2 SNEGSKA (reference sequence). V lost 6 bases, J lost 4 bases, and 9 bases lay in between. The CDR3 loop reads CSALYTYGYTF. CDR3 in DNA: TGCAGTGCCTTATACACCTATGGCTACACCTTC.

The J gene is TRBJ1-1, the V gene TRBV4-1; D is undetermined. The V gene's germline CDR1 is MGHRA and CDR2 YSYEKL. This CDR3 comprises 15 residues. The ends were cut back, 4 bases at V and 0 bases at J, with 12 bases in the middle. CDR3 nucleotide sequence: TGCGCCAGCAGCCTTGGATCAGCGATGAACACTGAAGCTTTCTTT. Its translation: CASSLGSAMNTEAFF.

V usage is TRBV2 and J usage is TRBJ1-1; 10 positions agree with TRBD1. Trimming removed 4 bases from V and 1 base from J; junction bases left unmatched: 3. The CDR3 is 15 amino acids. Germline values: CDR1 SNHLY, CDR2 FYNNEI. CDR3 coding DNA: TGTGCCAGCAGTGGACAGGGGGCATGGAACACTGAAGCTTTCTTT. Translated, it gives CASSGQGAWNTEAFF. Full variable domain (remainder filled in from reference TRBV2 and TRBJ1-1): EPEVTQTPSHQVTQMGQEVILRCVPISNHLYFYWYRQILGQKVEFLVSFYNNEISEKSEIFDDQFSVERPDGSNFTLKIRSTKLEDSAMYFCASSGQGAWNTEAFFGQGTRLTVV.

In DNA form, the CDR3 reads TGTGCCAGCAGTTCAGATGCGGCTAGCGTTGCAGATACGCAGTATTTT. This sequence encodes CASSSDAASVADTQYF. The chain combines TRBV6-2 or TRBV6-3 with TRBJ2-3; TRBD2 is a possible D gene (6 bases). Germline V CDR1 and CDR2: MNHEY, SVGEGT. The V end lost 4 bases, the J end lost 4 bases, and 18 bases lay between the germline ends. There are 16 residues in the CDR3.

The chain is built from TRBV10-3 and TRBJ1-2; 12 bases are a match to TRBD1. In germline, CDR1 is ENHRY, CDR2 SYGVKD. With V trimmed by 0 bases and J by 3 bases, 11 bases remained unmatched. The CDR3 covers 19 residues. Here the CDR3 DNA reads TGTGCCATCAGTGAGTCAATAGGGACAGGGGGCCCAAAGGACTATGGCTACACCTTC. It translates to CAISESIGTGGPKDYGYTF.

The CDR3 DNA sequence: TGTGCCAGCAGCCCTTCAGGGGGACACGAGCAGTACTTC. As protein: CASSPSGGHEQYF. This sequence joins TRBV9 and TRBJ2-7; 7 bases are shared with TRBD1. The CDR3 extends over 13 amino acids. The junction had 6 bases not matched to a gene; V was cut back by 4 bases and J by 5 bases. Germline assignment: CDR1 SGDLS and CDR2 YYNGEE. Using reference TRBV9 and TRBJ2-7 for the parts outside the CDR3, the full variable domain is DSGVTQTPKHLITATGQRVTLRCSPRSGDLSVYWYQQSLDQGLQFLIQYYNGEERAKGNILERFSAQQFPDLHSELNLSSLELGDSALYFCASSPSGGHEQYFGPGTRLTVT.

The J gene is TRBJ2-6, the V gene TRBV6-1; D remains ambiguous. The CDR3 extends over 16 amino acids. Looked up from germline, CDR1 is MNHNS and CDR2 is SASEGT. V was cut by 3 bases and J by 1 base, with 10 bases left in between. CDR3: CASSDIHNSGANVLTF. In DNA, the CDR3 is TGTGCCAGCAGTGACATACACAATTCTGGGGCCAACGTCCTGACTTTC.

The chain couples TRBV9 to TRBJ2-5; 8 bases are shared with TRBD2. CDR3 length: 18 residues. Trimming cost V 0 bases and J 4 bases; bases outside gene matches: 14. From germline, CDR1 is SGDLS and CDR2 YYNGEE. DNA of the CDR3: TGTGCCAGCAGCGTAGGGGTGGCTAGCGGGTATAAGGGAGAGACCCAGTACTTC. Amino acids: CASSVGVASGYKGETQYF.

V gene TRBV6-5 combines with J gene TRBJ2-6; tentatively, D is TRBD2 (5 bases). This CDR3 is 15 amino acids long. The V gene lost 2 bases and the J gene lost 4 bases, with 9 bases spanning the gap. The germline V gene encodes CDR1 MNHEY and CDR2 SVGAGI. The CDR3 DNA is TGTGCCAGCAGTTACCGCGGGCGCGGGGCCAACGTCCTGACTTTC. It encodes CASSYRGRGANVLTF.

This clone was picked up a small number of times. The chain uses TRBV6-5 and TRBJ1-1, with TRBD1 matching over 9 bases. Looked up from germline, CDR1 is MNHEY and CDR2 is SVGAGI. The CDR3 has 14 residues. Losses at the gene ends were 7 bases for V and 11 bases for J; bases not matched to a gene: 14. In nucleotides, the CDR3 is TGTGCCAGCAAAAGGACAGGGGAGGTGATTGGCGCTTTCTTT. It codes for CASKRTGEVIGAFF.

This chain connects TRBV6-6 to TRBJ1-1; TRBD1 is a possible D gene (6 bases). V lost 4 bases to trimming and J lost 5 bases, with 20 bases between them. The germline V gene has CDR1 MNHNY and CDR2 SVGAGI (reference sequence). The CDR3 is 16 residues long. This CDR3 reads CASSLAGGEVGTEAFF. DNA for the CDR3: TGTGCCAGCAGTTTAGCGGGGGGCGAGGTAGGGACTGAAGCTTTCTTT.

V and J are TRBV7-2 and TRBJ2-3; maybe TRBD2 (6 bases). In germline, CDR1 is SGHTA, CDR2 FQGNSA. V lost 2 bases and J 0 bases, leaving 12 bases between the germline ends. CDR3 size: 16 residues. The CDR3 region has the DNA TGTGCCAGCAGCTTAATTAACCGGGGGAGCACAGATACGCAGTATTTT. This gives the protein CASSLINRGSTDTQYF.

This chain connects TRBV30 to TRBJ1-2; D is perhaps TRBD1 (5 bases). CDR1 and CDR2 (germline): GTSNPN, SVGIG (reference sequence). The CDR3 contains 13 residues. V was pared by 5 bases and J by 5 bases, with 15 bases between. The CDR3 DNA reads as TGTGCCTGGGACAACTGGGGACTGTATGGCTACACCTTC. Its translation is CAWDNWGLYGYTF.

CDR3 in DNA: TGTGCCAGCAGCCCCATGGGAGGCACTGAAGCTTTCTTT. Protein product: CASSPMGGTEAFF. The chain recombines TRBV9 with TRBJ1-1, with unresolved D. This CDR3 spans 13 amino acids. The V end was cut by 4 bases, the J end by 4 bases, with 11 bases between. The germline V gene encodes CDR1 SGDLS and CDR2 YYNGEE.

The chain employs TRBV7-3 and TRBJ2-1, with 7 bases identical to TRBD1. Germline-derived CDR1 and CDR2 are SGHTA and FQGTGA. V was pared by 6 bases and J by 8 bases, with 7 bases of the junction left unmatched. The CDR3 covers 13 residues. CDR3 DNA: TGTGCCAGCAGTGGTACAGGGGTTTATGAGCAGTTCTTC. It translates to CASSGTGVYEQFF.

The gene calls are TRBV30 and TRBJ1-3; D perhaps matches TRBD1 (5 bases). V dropped 2 bases and J dropped 4 bases, with 12 bases sitting between them. This CDR3 is built from 14 residues. Germline CDR1 reads GTSNPN; CDR2 reads SVGIG (reference sequence). CDR3 nucleotide sequence: TGTGCCTGGAGTAGGGGCGGAAAAGGAAACACCATATATTTT. This sequence encodes CAWSRGGKGNTIYF. The complete variable domain, with remaining parts taken from reference TRBV30 and TRBJ1-3, reads SQTIHQWPATLVQPVGSPLSLECTVEGTSNPNLYWYRQAAGRGLQLLFYSVGIGQISSEVPQNLSASRPQDRQFILSSKKLLLSDSGFYLCAWSRGGKGNTIYFGEGSWLTVV.

The chain employs TRBV7-9 and TRBJ2-3; 8 bases match TRBD1. CDR3 length equals 16 residues. The J segment lost 2 bases and the V segment lost 4 bases, leaving 8 bases of the junction unmatched. In germline, CDR1 is SEHNR, CDR2 FQNEAQ (reference sequence). The CDR3 loop reads CASSSDREEDTDTQYF. CDR3 coding DNA: TGTGCCAGCAGCTCGGACAGGGAGGAAGACACAGATACGCAGTATTTT.

The V gene is TRBV29-1, the J gene TRBJ1-1; TRBD1 might be the D (6 bases). CDR3 size: 12 residues. V dropped 8 bases and J dropped 2 bases, with 12 bases sitting between them. CDR1 and CDR2 (germline): SQVTM, ANQGSEA. The CDR3 here is CSSRTANTEAFF. CDR3 nucleotide sequence: TGCAGCTCCAGGACAGCCAACACTGAAGCTTTCTTT.

The genes are TRBV7-2 and TRBJ1-3, with TRBD1 matching over 7 bases. The V gene's germline CDR1 is SGHTA and CDR2 FQGNSA. J was trimmed by 16 bases and V by 3 bases; bases with no gene match: 15. This CDR3 has 14 amino acids. The CDR3 loop reads CASSLLVGQPTAYF. DNA for the CDR3: TGTGCCAGCAGCTTGCTGGTGGGACAGCCGACGGCGTATTTT.

The chain is built from TRBV6-6 and TRBJ1-1, with no clear D. The length of the CDR3 is 16 residues. The V gene's germline CDR1 is MNHNY and CDR2 SVGAGI (reference sequence). V lost 2 bases and J lost 2, with 15 bases in between. CDR3 residues: CASSYRRVGGNTEAFF. In nucleotides, the CDR3 is TGTGCCAGCAGTTACCGCCGGGTAGGAGGCAACACTGAAGCTTTCTTT.

V is TRBV19 and J is TRBJ2-5; no clear D gene. Per germline, CDR1 LNHDA and CDR2 SQIVND (reference sequence). The CDR3 extends over 16 amino acids. V was shortened by 5 bases and J by 0 bases, with 16 bases between the two germline ends. The CDR3 reads CASSSPRSNYQETQYF. The DNA for the CDR3 is TGTGCCAGTAGTTCCCCGAGGTCGAACTACCAAGAGACCCAGTACTTC.

The chain couples TRBV6-2 or TRBV6-3 to TRBJ1-5; D is uncertain. V dropped 4 bases and J dropped 1 base, with 20 bases sitting between them. The CDR3 is made up of 18 amino acids. Germline CDR1 and CDR2: MNHEY and SVGEGT. The CDR3 loop is CASSLGWKGRSSNQPQHF. The CDR3 nucleotides read TGTGCCAGCAGTTTGGGGTGGAAGGGTAGGTCGAGCAATCAGCCCCAGCATTTT.

The DNA for the CDR3 is TGCAGTCTCCGGGAATATGGCTACACCTTC. Translating it yields CSLREYGYTF. The gene calls are TRBV20-1 and TRBJ1-2; D is unclear. CDR1 is DFQATT and CDR2 is SNEGSKA in the germline V gene (reference sequence). V was pared by 8 bases and J by 5 bases, with 9 bases between. The CDR3 runs to 10 residues.

On this clone: The same CDR3 is also encoded by other DNA sequences in this sample. The J gene is TRBJ1-2, the V gene TRBV7-2, with 7 bases identical to TRBD1. The length of the CDR3 is 15 residues. Germline V gene data show CDR1 as SGHTA and CDR2 as FQGNSA. The ends lost 1 base at V and 2 bases at J; junction bases unmatched: 4. CDR3 coding DNA: TGTGCCAGCAGCTTAGGACAGGGTTCAAACTATGGCTACACCTTC. Translation: CASSLGQGSNYGYTF.

This clone has a single count. This chain uses TRBV6-1 with TRBJ2-6; no reliable D call. The CDR3 runs 15 residues. Per the germline V gene, CDR1 is MNHNS and CDR2 is SASEGT. With 1 base removed from V and 0 bases from J, the gap between germline ends came to 4 bases. DNA of the CDR3: TGTGCCAGCAGTGAAGGGAGCTCTGGGGCCAACGTCCTGACTTTC. Residues: CASSEGSSGANVLTF.